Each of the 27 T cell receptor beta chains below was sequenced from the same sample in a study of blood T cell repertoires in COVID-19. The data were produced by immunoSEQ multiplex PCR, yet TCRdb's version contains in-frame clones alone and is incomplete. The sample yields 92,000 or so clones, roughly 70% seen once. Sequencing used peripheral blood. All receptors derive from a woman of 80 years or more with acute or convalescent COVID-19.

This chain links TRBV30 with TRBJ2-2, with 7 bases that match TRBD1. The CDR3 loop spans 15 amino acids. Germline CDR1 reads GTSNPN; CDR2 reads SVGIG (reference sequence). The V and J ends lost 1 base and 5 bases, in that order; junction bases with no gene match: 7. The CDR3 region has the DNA TGTGCCTGGAGTGACAGGGGCGCCTCAACCGGGGAGCTGTTTTTT. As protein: CAWSDRGASTGELFF.

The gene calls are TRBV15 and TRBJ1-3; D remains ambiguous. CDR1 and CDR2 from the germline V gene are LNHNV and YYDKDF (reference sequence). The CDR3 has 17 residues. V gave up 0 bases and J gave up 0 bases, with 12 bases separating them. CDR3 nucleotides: TGTGCCACCAGCAGAGAGGGCAGGACTTACTCTGGAAACACCATATATTTT. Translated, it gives CATSREGRTYSGNTIYF.

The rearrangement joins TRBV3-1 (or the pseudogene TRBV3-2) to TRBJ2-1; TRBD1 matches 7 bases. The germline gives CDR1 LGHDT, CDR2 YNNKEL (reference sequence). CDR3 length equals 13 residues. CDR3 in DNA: TGTGCTTCAAGGGGGCCCGCCTACAATGAGCAGTTCTTC. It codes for CASRGPAYNEQFF.

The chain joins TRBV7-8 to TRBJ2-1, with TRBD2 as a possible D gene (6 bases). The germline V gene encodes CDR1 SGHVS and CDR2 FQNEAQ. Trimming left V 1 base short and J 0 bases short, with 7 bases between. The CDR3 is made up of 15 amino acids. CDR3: CASSLVGGSYNEQFF. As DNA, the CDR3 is TGTGCCAGCAGCTTAGTGGGGGGCTCCTACAATGAGCAGTTCTTC. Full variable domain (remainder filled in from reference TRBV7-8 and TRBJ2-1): GAGVSQSPRYKVAKRGQDVALRCDPISGHVSLFWYQQALGQGPEFLTYFQNEAQLDKSGLPSDRFFAERPEGSVSTLKIQRTQQEDSAVYLCASSLVGGSYNEQFFGPGTRLTVL.

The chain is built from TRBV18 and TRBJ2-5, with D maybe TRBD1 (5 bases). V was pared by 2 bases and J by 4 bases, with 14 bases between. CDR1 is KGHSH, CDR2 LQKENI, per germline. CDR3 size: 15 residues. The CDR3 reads CASSPVPAGIETQYF. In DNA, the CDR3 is TGTGCCAGCTCACCAGTTCCGGCAGGGATAGAGACCCAGTACTTC.

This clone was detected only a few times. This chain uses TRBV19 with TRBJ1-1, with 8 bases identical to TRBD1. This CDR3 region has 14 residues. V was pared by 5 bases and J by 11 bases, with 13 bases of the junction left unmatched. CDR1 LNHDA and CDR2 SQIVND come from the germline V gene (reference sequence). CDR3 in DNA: TGTGCCAGTAGTTTTCTCCCTGGACAGGGCACGGCTTTCTTT. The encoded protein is CASSFLPGQGTAFF.

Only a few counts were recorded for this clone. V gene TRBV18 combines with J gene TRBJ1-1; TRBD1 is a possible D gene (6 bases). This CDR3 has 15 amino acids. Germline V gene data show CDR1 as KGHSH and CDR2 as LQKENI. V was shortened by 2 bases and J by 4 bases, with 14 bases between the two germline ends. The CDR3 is CASSPATGGGTEAFF. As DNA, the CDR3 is TGTGCCAGCTCACCAGCGACAGGCGGTGGCACTGAAGCTTTCTTT.

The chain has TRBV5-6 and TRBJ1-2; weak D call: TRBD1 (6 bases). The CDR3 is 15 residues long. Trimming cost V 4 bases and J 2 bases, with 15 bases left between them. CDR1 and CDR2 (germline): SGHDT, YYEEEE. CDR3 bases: TGTGCCAGCAGCGCAACTACCCAGGGGAACTATGGCTACACCTTC. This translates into CASSATTQGNYGYTF.

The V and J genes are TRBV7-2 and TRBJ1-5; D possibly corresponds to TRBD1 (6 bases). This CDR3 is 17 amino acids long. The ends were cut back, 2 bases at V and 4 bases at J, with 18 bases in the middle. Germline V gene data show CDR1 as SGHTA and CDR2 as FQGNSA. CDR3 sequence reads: CASSLPTKTGLNQPQHF. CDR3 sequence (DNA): TGTGCCAGCAGCTTACCAACTAAAACAGGGTTAAATCAGCCCCAGCATTTT.

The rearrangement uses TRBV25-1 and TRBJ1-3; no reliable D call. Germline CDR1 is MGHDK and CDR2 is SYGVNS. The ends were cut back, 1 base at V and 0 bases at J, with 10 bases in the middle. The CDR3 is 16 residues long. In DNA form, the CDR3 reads TGTGCCAGCAGTGAATGGGGAGGGAACTCTGGAAACACCATATATTTT. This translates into CASSEWGGNSGNTIYF.

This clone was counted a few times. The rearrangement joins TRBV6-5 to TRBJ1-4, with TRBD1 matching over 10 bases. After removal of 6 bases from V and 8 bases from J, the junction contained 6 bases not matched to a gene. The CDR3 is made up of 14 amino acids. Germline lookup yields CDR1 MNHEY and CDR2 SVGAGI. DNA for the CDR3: TGTGCCAGCAGAGGGACAGGGGTTAGGGAAAAACTGTTTTTT. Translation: CASRGTGVREKLFF.

CDR3 amino acids: CASSEGGITDTQYF. The DNA for the CDR3 is TGCGCCAGCAGCGAGGGGGGGATCACAGATACGCAGTATTTT. The chain is built from TRBV5-1 and TRBJ2-3, with a possible D match to TRBD2 (7 bases). This CDR3 spans 14 amino acids. Germline CDR1 is SGHRS and CDR2 is YFSETQ. V shed 4 bases and J shed 2 bases, with 11 bases lying between them.

CDR3 loop: CASSIRTGNTEAFF. As DNA, the CDR3 is TGTGCCAGTAGTATCAGGACAGGGAACACTGAAGCTTTCTTT. This chain joins TRBV19 and TRBJ1-1; 7 bases align to TRBD1. Per the germline V gene, CDR1 is LNHDA and CDR2 is SQIVND (reference sequence). J was trimmed by 1 base and V by 3 bases; bases with no gene match: 2. This CDR3 spans 14 amino acids. The full variable domain, its missing parts supplied by reference TRBV19 and TRBJ1-1, is DGGITQSPKYLFRKEGQNVTLSCEQNLNHDAMYWYRQDPGQGLRLIYYSQIVNDFQKGDIAEGYSVSREKKESFPLTVTSAQKNPTAFYLCASSIRTGNTEAFFGQGTRLTVV.

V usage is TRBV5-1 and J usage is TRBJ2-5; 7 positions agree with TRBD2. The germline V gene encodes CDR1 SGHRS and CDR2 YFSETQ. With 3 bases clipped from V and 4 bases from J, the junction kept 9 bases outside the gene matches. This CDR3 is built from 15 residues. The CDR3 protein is CASSSQRGVLETQYF. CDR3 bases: TGCGCCAGCAGCTCCCAGCGGGGCGTCCTAGAGACCCAGTACTTC.

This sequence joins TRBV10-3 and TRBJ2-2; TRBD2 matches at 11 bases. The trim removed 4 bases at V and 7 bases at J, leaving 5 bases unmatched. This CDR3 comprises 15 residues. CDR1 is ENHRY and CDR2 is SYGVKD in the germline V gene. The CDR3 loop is CAISAPGLAGGELFF. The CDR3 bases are TGTGCCATCAGTGCTCCTGGACTAGCGGGCGGGGAGCTGTTTTTT.

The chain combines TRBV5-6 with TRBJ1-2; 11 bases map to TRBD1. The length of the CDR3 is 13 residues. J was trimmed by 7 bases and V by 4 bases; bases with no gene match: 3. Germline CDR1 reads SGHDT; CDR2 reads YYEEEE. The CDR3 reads CASSADRGLGYTF. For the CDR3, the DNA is TGTGCCAGCAGCGCGGACAGGGGGCTTGGCTACACCTTC.

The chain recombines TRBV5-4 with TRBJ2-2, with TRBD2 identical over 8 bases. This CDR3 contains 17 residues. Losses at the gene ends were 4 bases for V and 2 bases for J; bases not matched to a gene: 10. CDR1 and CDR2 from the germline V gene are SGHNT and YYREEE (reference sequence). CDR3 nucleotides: TGTGCCAGCAGCCCGGGGGGGGCGGGGTCTAACACCGGGGAGCTGTTTTTT. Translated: CASSPGGAGSNTGELFF.

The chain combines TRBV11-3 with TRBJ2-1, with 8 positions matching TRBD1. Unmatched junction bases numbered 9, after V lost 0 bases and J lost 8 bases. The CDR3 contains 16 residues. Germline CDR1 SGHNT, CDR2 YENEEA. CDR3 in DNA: TGTGCCAGCAGCTTAGATTCGGACAGGGTTGGCGATGAGCAGTTCTTC. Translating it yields CASSLDSDRVGDEQFF.

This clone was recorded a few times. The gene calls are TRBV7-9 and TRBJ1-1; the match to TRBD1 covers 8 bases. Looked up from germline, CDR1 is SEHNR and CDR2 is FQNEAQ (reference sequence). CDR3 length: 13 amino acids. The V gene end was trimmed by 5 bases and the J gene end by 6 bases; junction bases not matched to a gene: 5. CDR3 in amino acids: CASSLGQGAEAFF. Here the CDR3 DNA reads TGTGCCAGCAGCCTCGGACAGGGCGCTGAAGCTTTCTTT.

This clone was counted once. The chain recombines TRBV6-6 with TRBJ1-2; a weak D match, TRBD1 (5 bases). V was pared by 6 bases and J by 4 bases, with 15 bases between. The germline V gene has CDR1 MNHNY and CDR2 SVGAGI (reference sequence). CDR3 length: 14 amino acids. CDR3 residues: CASSPRGGSYGYTF. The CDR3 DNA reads TGTGCCAGCAGCCCCCGGGGGGGGAGCTATGGCTACACCTTC.

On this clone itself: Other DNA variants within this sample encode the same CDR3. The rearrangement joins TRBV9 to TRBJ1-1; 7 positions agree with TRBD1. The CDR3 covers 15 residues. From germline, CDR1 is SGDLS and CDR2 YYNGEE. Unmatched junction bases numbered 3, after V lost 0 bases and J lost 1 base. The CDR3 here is CASSVGTGSNTEAFF. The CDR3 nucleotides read TGTGCCAGCAGCGTAGGGACAGGCTCGAACACTGAAGCTTTCTTT.

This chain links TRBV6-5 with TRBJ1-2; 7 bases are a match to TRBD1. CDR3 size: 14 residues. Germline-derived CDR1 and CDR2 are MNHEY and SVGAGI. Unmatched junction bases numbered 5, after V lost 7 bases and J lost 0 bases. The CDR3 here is CASTRTGPNYGYTF. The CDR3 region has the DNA TGTGCCAGCACCAGGACAGGTCCTAACTATGGCTACACCTTC.

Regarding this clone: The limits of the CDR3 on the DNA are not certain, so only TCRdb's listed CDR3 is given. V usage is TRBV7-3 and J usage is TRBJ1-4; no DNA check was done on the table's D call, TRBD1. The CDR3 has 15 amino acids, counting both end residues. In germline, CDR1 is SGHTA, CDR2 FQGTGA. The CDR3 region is CASSFGPGVNEKLFF.

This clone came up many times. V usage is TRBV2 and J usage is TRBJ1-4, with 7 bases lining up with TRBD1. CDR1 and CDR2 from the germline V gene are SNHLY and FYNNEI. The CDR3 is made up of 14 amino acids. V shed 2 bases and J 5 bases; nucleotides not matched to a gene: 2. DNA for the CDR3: TGTGCCAGCAGTGAACAGGGGGGCAATGAAAAACTGTTTTTT. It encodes CASSEQGGNEKLFF.

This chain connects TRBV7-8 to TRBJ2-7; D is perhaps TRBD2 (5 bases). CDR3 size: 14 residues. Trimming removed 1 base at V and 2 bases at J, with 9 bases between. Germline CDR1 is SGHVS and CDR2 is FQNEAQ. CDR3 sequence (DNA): TGTGCCAGCAGCTTAGTAGGGAGCGCCTACGAGCAGTACTTC. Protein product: CASSLVGSAYEQYF.

The CDR3 nucleotides read TGTGCCAGCAGCTTGGATCCAGGGGTTAATAATTATCAGCCCCAGCATTTT. As protein: CASSLDPGVNNYQPQHF. This chain joins TRBV5-5 and TRBJ1-5; D is perhaps TRBD1 (6 bases). The germline V gene has CDR1 SGHKS and CDR2 YYEKEE (reference sequence). The CDR3 length is 17 residues. V was shortened by 0 bases and J by 5 bases, with 18 bases between the two germline ends.

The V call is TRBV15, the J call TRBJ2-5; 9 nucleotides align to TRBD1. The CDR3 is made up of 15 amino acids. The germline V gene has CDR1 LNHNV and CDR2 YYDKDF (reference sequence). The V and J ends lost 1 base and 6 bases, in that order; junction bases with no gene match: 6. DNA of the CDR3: TGTGCCACCAGCAGAGGGGGACAGGGAAGGCAGACCCAGTACTTC. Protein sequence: CATSRGGQGRQTQYF.